This T cell receptor (beta chain) is from a study of somatic mutations in cytotoxic T cells in rheumatoid arthritis. Between the trimmed V and J ends, which lost 5 bases and 2 bases, there was a span of 14 bases. The CDR3 is made up of 15 amino acids. From germline, CDR1 is SGHTA and CDR2 FQGNSA. Profiled with immunoSEQ multiplex PCR; TCRdb holds only in-frame clones, not every one. The sample holds under 25,000 clones; roughly 85% are singletons and the top ten take under 8%. The origin of this receptor is a woman aged 40 to 50 with rheumatoid arthritis. The V gene is TRBV7-2, the J gene TRBJ2-3; D is perhaps TRBD2 (6 bases). Sequenced sample: CD8+ T cells sorted from blood. CDR3 sequence (DNA): TGTGCCAGCAGCGCCTGGACTATTGACACAGATACGCAGTATTTT. This codes for CASSAWTIDTDTQYF.